The 32 T cell receptor beta chains reported below all come from one sample, sequenced in a study of blood T cell repertoires in COVID-19. Libraries were prepared by immunoSEQ multiplex PCR; TCRdb keeps only in-frame clonotypes and omits some of them. The sample shows about 330,000 clones, around nine tenths of them seen only once. Sequenced input: PBMCs or T cells enriched from blood (not recorded which). The receptors were sampled from a man aged 25-45 years who had recovered from COVID-19.

This clone was seen once. The genes are TRBV7-8 and TRBJ2-5, with 10 bases fitting TRBD2. CDR3 length equals 18 residues. Germline assignment: CDR1 SGHVS and CDR2 FQNEAQ. V dropped 5 bases and J dropped 4; count of bases not matched to a gene: 16. The CDR3 loop reads CASSPWASGGTPGETQYF. The CDR3 DNA reads as TGTGCCAGCAGCCCCTGGGCTAGCGGGGGAACCCCTGGAGAGACCCAGTACTTC.

This clone was counted once. The gene calls are TRBV12-3 or TRBV12-4 and TRBJ1-2; no clear D gene. Trimming left V 2 bases short and J 8 bases short, with 12 bases between. This CDR3 spans 13 amino acids. The CDR3, as DNA: TGTGCCAGCAGTTTAACGACGACTTCGGGCTACACCTTC. It translates to CASSLTTTSGYTF.

The V and J genes are TRBV11-2 and TRBJ1-2, with TRBD1 matching 7 bases. Germline V lookup: CDR1 SGHAT, CDR2 FQNNGV. The V segment lost 0 bases and the J segment 5 bases; nucleotides outside the gene matches: 6. The CDR3 covers 15 residues. The CDR3 reads CASSLEVDRPYGYTF. The CDR3 DNA reads as TGTGCCAGCAGCTTAGAGGTGGACAGGCCATATGGCTACACCTTC.

This chain joins TRBV28 and TRBJ2-7; 9 bases match TRBD1. V lost 8 bases, J lost 4 bases, and 6 bases stayed unmatched. The CDR3 is 13 residues long. Germline CDR1 MDHEN, CDR2 SYDVKM. CDR3 residues: CASGSGTGYEQYF. As DNA, the CDR3 is TGTGCCAGCGGCTCCGGGACAGGGTACGAGCAGTACTTC.

This clone was found a few times. This chain links TRBV5-1 with TRBJ2-2; D gene uncertain. The germline CDR1 and CDR2 sequences are SGHRS and YFSETQ. The CDR3 consists of 14 residues. V was shortened by 0 bases and J by 7 bases, with 10 bases between the two germline ends. The CDR3 DNA is TGCGCCAGCAGCTTGGCGGCCTCGGGCGGGGAGCTGTTTTTT. Translating gives CASSLAASGGELFF.

The chain recombines TRBV11-2 with TRBJ2-3, with 7 bases matching TRBD2. From germline, CDR1 is SGHAT and CDR2 FQNNGV. V dropped 0 bases and J dropped 3; count of bases not matched to a gene: 9. The CDR3 loop spans 17 amino acids. CDR3 region: CASSLDLAGVATDTQYF. In DNA form, the CDR3 reads TGTGCCAGCAGCTTAGATTTGGCGGGGGTAGCTACAGATACGCAGTATTTT.

The chain is built from TRBV3-1 (or the pseudogene TRBV3-2) and TRBJ2-3; TRBD1 matches at 9 bases. Germline V gene data show CDR1 as LGHDT and CDR2 as YNNKEL (reference sequence). V shed 4 bases, J shed 3 bases, and the junction held 2 bases outside the gene matches. This CDR3 has 14 amino acids. CDR3 protein: CASSPGQGTDTQYF. DNA of the CDR3: TGTGCCAGCAGCCCAGGACAGGGGACAGATACGCAGTATTTT.

The chain recombines TRBV5-6 with TRBJ2-2, with D perhaps TRBD1 (6 bases). The CDR3 runs to 15 residues. Trimming stripped 2 bases from V and 1 base from J, with 9 bases between. Per the germline V gene, CDR1 is SGHDT and CDR2 is YYEEEE. CDR3 in amino acids: CASSFMTGNTGELFF. CDR3 nucleotide sequence: TGTGCCAGCAGCTTCATGACAGGGAACACCGGGGAGCTGTTTTTT.

The V gene is TRBV9, the J gene TRBJ2-2; D is unresolved. Germline V gene sequence: CDR1 SGDLS, CDR2 YYNGEE. V lost 0 bases and J lost 3, with 6 bases in between. The CDR3 spans 14 residues. The CDR3: CASSVESYTGELFF. In DNA form, the CDR3 reads TGTGCCAGCAGCGTAGAATCCTACACCGGGGAGCTGTTTTTT.

The genes are TRBV4-1 and TRBJ1-1; 7 bases line up with TRBD1. The CDR3 has 15 amino acids. Germline V CDR1 and CDR2: MGHRA, YSYEKL. Unmatched junction bases numbered 6, after V lost 1 base and J lost 4 bases. The DNA for the CDR3 is TGCGCCAGCAGCCAAGCCGACAGGGAGGCCACTGAAGCTTTCTTT. It translates to CASSQADREATEAFF.

The chain has TRBV3-1 (or the pseudogene TRBV3-2) and TRBJ2-1; 11 bases align to TRBD2. Unmatched junction bases numbered 13, after V lost 2 bases and J lost 4 bases. Looked up from germline, CDR1 is LGHDT and CDR2 is YNNKEL (reference sequence). This CDR3 spans 19 amino acids. CDR3 amino acids: CASSQSLGLAVTLYNEQFF. For the CDR3, the DNA is TGTGCCAGCAGCCAATCCCTGGGACTAGCGGTAACTTTATACAATGAGCAGTTCTTC.

This chain connects TRBV4-2 to TRBJ2-3; D is uncertain. The CDR3 consists of 14 residues. Germline V lookup: CDR1 LGHNA, CDR2 YNFKEQ. Trimming pared 1 base from V and 2 bases from J, leaving 7 bases between. The DNA of the CDR3 is TGTGCCAGCAGCCAAGTGGCGGACACAGATACGCAGTATTTT. This gives the protein CASSQVADTDTQYF.

J is TRBJ2-5 and V is TRBV28, with 8 bases that match TRBD2. The trim removed 6 bases at V and 1 base at J, leaving 7 bases unmatched. In germline, CDR1 is MDHEN, CDR2 SYDVKM. CDR3 length: 15 amino acids. CDR3 sequence (DNA): TGTGCCAGCAGACGATTTACTAGCGGCCAAGAGACCCAGTACTTC. Encoded protein: CASRRFTSGQETQYF.

This chain uses TRBV2 with TRBJ2-1; 9 bases match TRBD1. This CDR3 is built from 16 residues. Germline V gene sequence: CDR1 SNHLY, CDR2 FYNNEI. The junction had 12 bases not matched to a gene; V was cut back by 3 bases and J by 9 bases. CDR3 sequence reads: CASSDPTGQGIAEQFF. CDR3 nucleotides: TGTGCCAGCAGTGACCCCACGGGACAGGGTATAGCTGAGCAGTTCTTC.

This rearrangement joins TRBV15 to TRBJ2-7, with 12 bases lining up with TRBD2. V gave up 5 bases and J gave up 2 bases; unmatched junction bases: 13. The CDR3 is made up of 18 amino acids. Germline assignment: CDR1 LNHNV and CDR2 YYDKDF (reference sequence). CDR3 region: CATSGWTSGVLPAYEQYF. The CDR3 nucleotides are TGTGCCACCAGCGGATGGACTAGCGGGGTTCTCCCAGCCTACGAGCAGTACTTC.

This chain's CDR3 is CASTDGRGLGSGYTF. DNA for the CDR3: TGTGCCAGCACTGACGGGAGGGGGCTTGGGAGTGGCTACACCTTC. The chain recombines TRBV2 with TRBJ1-2; 7 bases are a match to TRBD1. Germline V gene lookup returns CDR1 SNHLY and CDR2 FYNNEI. V was pared by 7 bases and J by 7 bases, with 15 bases of the junction left unmatched. The CDR3 runs to 15 residues.

This clone came up a few times. The V gene is TRBV6-1, the J gene TRBJ1-5; D is unresolved. V was cut by 1 base and J by 6 bases, with 13 bases left in between. Germline-derived CDR1 and CDR2 are MNHNS and SASEGT. The CDR3 covers 15 residues. CDR3 nucleotides: TGTGCCAGCAGTGAAGGGGCGTGGATCGGTCAGCCCCAGCATTTT. Translating gives CASSEGAWIGQPQHF.

V and J are TRBV7-6 and TRBJ1-2, with no clear D. The CDR3 is made up of 15 amino acids. Per germline, CDR1 SGHVS and CDR2 FNYEAQ. V was trimmed by 0 bases and J by 6 bases, leaving 14 bases between them. The CDR3 sequence: CASSLANSGSNGYTF. The CDR3 DNA follows: TGTGCCAGCAGCTTAGCGAATTCTGGGAGTAATGGCTACACCTTC. Supplemented by reference TRBV7-6 and TRBJ1-2, the full variable domain reads GAGVSQSPRYKVTKRGQDVALRCDPISGHVSLYWYRQALGQGPEFLTYFNYEAQQDKSGLPNDRFSAERPEGSISTLTIQRTEQRDSAMYRCASSLANSGSNGYTFGSGTRLTVV.

The chain uses TRBV7-9 and TRBJ1-6; 9 bases agree with TRBD1. V dropped 2 bases and J dropped 9; count of bases not matched to a gene: 5. This CDR3 is built from 15 residues. In germline, CDR1 is SEHNR, CDR2 FQNEAQ (reference sequence). CDR3 sequence: CASSLQGQGGSPLHF. CDR3 nucleotide sequence: TGTGCCAGCAGCTTACAGGGACAGGGTGGTTCACCCCTCCACTTT.

This rearrangement joins TRBV11-2 to TRBJ2-3; TRBD2 matches 9 bases. Unmatched junction bases numbered 5, after V lost 4 bases and J lost 0 bases. The CDR3 has 16 amino acids. Looked up from germline, CDR1 is SGHAT and CDR2 is FQNNGV. The DNA of the CDR3 is TGTGCCAGCAGCTCCGGGACTAGCTTTAGCACAGATACGCAGTATTTT. Translation gives CASSSGTSFSTDTQYF.

This chain links TRBV19 with TRBJ1-1; no reliable D call. CDR1 is LNHDA, CDR2 SQIVND, per germline (reference sequence). The CDR3 sequence is 12 residues long. Trimming pared 6 bases from V and 4 bases from J, leaving 9 bases between. CDR3 protein: CASREGITEAFF. The CDR3 nucleotides read TGTGCCAGTAGAGAGGGAATCACTGAAGCTTTCTTT. Drawing the rest from reference TRBV19 and TRBJ1-1, the complete variable domain is DGGITQSPKYLFRKEGQNVTLSCEQNLNHDAMYWYRQDPGQGLRLIYYSQIVNDFQKGDIAEGYSVSREKKESFPLTVTSAQKNPTAFYLCASREGITEAFFGQGTRLTVV.

This chain links TRBV2 with TRBJ2-1, with 9 bases lining up with TRBD1. Germline V CDR1 and CDR2: SNHLY, FYNNEI. V dropped 6 bases and J dropped 7; count of bases not matched to a gene: 19. The CDR3 has 18 amino acids. CDR3 bases: TGTGCCAGCAGACGGACAGGGGTAGCGGGCGAGAGGTGGAATGAGCAGTTCTTC. Translated, it gives CASRRTGVAGERWNEQFF.

The gene calls are TRBV6-5 and TRBJ1-2; 7 bases are a match to TRBD1. J was trimmed by 4 bases and V by 6 bases; bases with no gene match: 8. The CDR3 covers 14 residues. Germline CDR1 MNHEY, CDR2 SVGAGI. The CDR3, as DNA: TGTGCCAGCAGCTCCGGGACAGCGGGCTATGGCTACACCTTC. It codes for CASSSGTAGYGYTF.

This clone was observed a single time. The chain couples TRBV19 to TRBJ1-2, with a tentative D call TRBD1 (6 bases). V lost 4 bases to trimming and J lost 5 bases, with 11 bases between them. Germline V gives CDR1 LNHDA, CDR2 SQIVND (reference sequence). This CDR3 has 13 amino acids. The CDR3 loop is CASSTLQGYGYTF. DNA of the CDR3: TGTGCCAGTAGTACCTTACAGGGTTATGGCTACACCTTC.

The sample holds a few counts of this clone. The chain employs TRBV2 and TRBJ1-5; 7 bases fit TRBD1. The V and J ends lost 7 bases and 7 bases, in that order; junction bases with no gene match: 7. The V gene's germline CDR1 is SNHLY and CDR2 FYNNEI. The CDR3 has 13 amino acids. The CDR3 DNA sequence: TGTGCCAGCAACCTACAGGGGAACCAGCCCCAGCATTTT. The encoded protein is CASNLQGNQPQHF.

The V call is TRBV6-5, the J call TRBJ1-3, with no clear D. Germline V gene lookup returns CDR1 MNHEY and CDR2 SVGAGI. V was clipped by 10 bases and J by 4 bases, with 14 bases between them. This CDR3 region has 13 residues. The DNA of the CDR3 is TGTGCCACCCCCACGGTACAGGGAAACACCATATATTTT. This gives the protein CATPTVQGNTIYF.

The chain has TRBV21-1 and TRBJ1-6; the D call of TRBD1 is as the table states it, not checked on the DNA. TRBV21-1 is a listed pseudogene. The CDR3 extends over 14 amino acids. This CDR3 reads CASSRDRGSSPLHF. The CDR3 coding sequence is TGTGCCAGCAGCCGGGACAGGGGAAGTTCACCCCTCCACTTT.

This CDR3 reads CASSSGNTGELFF. The CDR3, as DNA: TGTGCCAGCAGTTCGGGGAACACCGGGGAGCTGTTTTTT. The chain is built from TRBV6-5 and TRBJ2-2; D not certain. V lost 4 bases and J 1 base, leaving 4 bases between the germline ends. Germline CDR1 MNHEY, CDR2 SVGAGI. The CDR3 is made up of 13 amino acids.

On this clone itself: In the same sample, other DNA sequences code for this CDR3. The CDR3 nucleotides are TGTGCCAGTAGGGGACAGGGTGGTCAGCCCCAGCATTTT. Its protein is CASRGQGGQPQHF. This chain joins TRBV19 and TRBJ1-5, with TRBD1 matching over 9 bases. The germline CDR1 and CDR2 sequences are LNHDA and SQIVND (reference sequence). The V and J ends lost 6 bases and 6 bases, in that order; junction bases with no gene match: 3. There are 13 residues in the CDR3.

This clone appeared once. The V call is TRBV7-8, the J call TRBJ2-4; TRBD1 aligns across 7 bases. Trimming cost V 5 bases and J 0 bases; bases outside gene matches: 13. Germline CDR1 and CDR2: SGHVS and FQNEAQ. The CDR3 spans 18 residues. The CDR3 DNA reads as TGTGCCAGCAGCCCAGAGGGACAGATAACAATAGCCAAAAACATTCAGTACTTC. It yields the protein CASSPEGQITIAKNIQYF.

Details on this clone: The junction and the germline gene differ at one end; a read error may be behind it. CDR3 DNA sequence: TGTGCCGGCAGGATGACCGGGGTCGAGAACTATGGCTACACCTTC. It translates to CAGRMTGVENYGYTF. This chain uses TRBV6-5 with TRBJ1-2; D gene uncertain. Germline V gene lookup returns CDR1 MNHEY and CDR2 SVGAGI. CDR3 length: 15 residues.

This clone was found a few times. The genes are TRBV5-1 and TRBJ2-5; D is uncertain. This CDR3 is 14 amino acids long. V was trimmed by 6 bases and J by 2 bases, leaving 14 bases between them. Germline V gene lookup returns CDR1 SGHRS and CDR2 YFSETQ. The CDR3 DNA is TGCGCCAGCAAGCTCGGTCACGTGCAAGAGACCCAGTACTTC. Its translation: CASKLGHVQETQYF.